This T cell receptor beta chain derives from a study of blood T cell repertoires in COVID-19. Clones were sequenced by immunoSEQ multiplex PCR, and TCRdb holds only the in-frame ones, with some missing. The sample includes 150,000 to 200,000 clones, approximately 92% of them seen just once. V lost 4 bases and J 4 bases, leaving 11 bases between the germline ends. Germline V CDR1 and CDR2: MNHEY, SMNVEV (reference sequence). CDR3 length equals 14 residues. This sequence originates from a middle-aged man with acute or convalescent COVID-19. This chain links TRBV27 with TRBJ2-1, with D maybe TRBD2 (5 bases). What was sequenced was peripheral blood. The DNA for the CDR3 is TGTGCCAGCAGTTCCACCACGGGATACAATGAGCAGTTCTTC. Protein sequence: CASSSTTGYNEQFF.